Presented here are 11 T cell receptor beta chains from one specimen sequenced in a study of T cells after yellow fever vaccination. TCRdb independently ran MiXCR on the 5' RACE reads; one entry per CDR3 protein. The table lists 620,000 or so distinct CDR3 sequences, around a sixth of them singletons. This sample comprised PBMCs, obtained 4 to 5 days after the first yellow fever vaccination. Source of these receptors: a man between 18 and 29 years old who received the YFV17D yellow fever vaccine.

CDR3 sequence: CASSLGDRAYNEQFF. The CDR3 DNA follows: TGTGCCAGCAGTCTAGGGGACAGGGCTTACAATGAGCAGTTCTTC. The chain joins TRBV6-1 to TRBJ2-1; TRBD1 matches at 9 bases. CDR1 and CDR2 from the germline V gene are MNHNS and SASEGT. The V gene end was trimmed by 5 bases and the J gene end by 4 bases; junction bases not matched to a gene: 6. The CDR3 runs 15 residues.

The table lists this clonotype with a few counts. The chain joins TRBV24-1 to TRBJ2-2, with D perhaps matching TRBD1 (6 bases). CDR1 is KGHDR and CDR2 is SFDVKD in the germline V gene. The V end lost 4 bases, the J end lost 0 bases, and 11 bases lay between the germline ends. The CDR3 covers 16 residues. Here the CDR3 DNA reads TGTGCCACCAGTGACGCGACAGGTTCGAACACCGGGGAGCTGTTTTTT. This sequence encodes CATSDATGSNTGELFF.

The chain has TRBV7-3 and TRBJ1-6, with TRBD1 matching over 10 bases. V lost 3 bases to trimming and J lost 7 bases; unmatched junction nucleotides: 6. The CDR3 has 16 amino acids. Germline lookup yields CDR1 SGHTA and CDR2 FQGTGA. The CDR3 reads CASSLTGGVENSPLHF. The CDR3 DNA reads TGTGCCAGCAGCTTGACAGGGGGCGTCGAGAATTCACCCCTCCACTTT.

This clonotype was seen more than once but under ten times. V usage is TRBV20-1 and J usage is TRBJ2-5, with D perhaps TRBD2 (5 bases). The CDR3 covers 15 residues. V gave up 0 bases and J gave up 7 bases, with 18 bases separating them. Looked up from germline, CDR1 is DFQATT and CDR2 is SNEGSKA (reference sequence). The DNA for the CDR3 is TGCAGTGCTAGAGATCGGGAACCGCCTAGCATGACCCAGTACTTC. Its protein product is CSARDREPPSMTQYF.

There are a few counts of this clonotype. The V gene is TRBV28, the J gene TRBJ1-2; D unclear. Germline V gene data show CDR1 as MDHEN and CDR2 as SYDVKM. The CDR3 is 9 residues long. V lost 10 bases to trimming and J lost 8 bases, with 8 bases between them. The CDR3 nucleotides are TGTGCCACCCGAACAGGCTACACCTTC. Amino acid sequence: CATRTGYTF.

There are a few counts of this clonotype. This sequence joins TRBV12-3 or TRBV12-4 and TRBJ1-5, with a tentative D call TRBD1 (5 bases). This CDR3 comprises 14 residues. V lost 3 bases and J 5 bases, leaving 11 bases between the germline ends. The CDR3 sequence: CASSFSGIHQPQHF. As DNA, the CDR3 is TGTGCCAGCAGTTTTTCAGGGATCCATCAGCCCCAGCATTTT.

The table lists this clonotype with many counts. The rearrangement links TRBV7-8 to TRBJ1-1; D remains unclear. The CDR3 spans 13 residues. Germline CDR1 reads SGHVS; CDR2 reads FQNEAQ. Trimming took 5 bases from V and 4 from J, leaving 11 bases between them. The DNA of the CDR3 is TGTGCCAGCAGCGTAGACCTGAGCACTGAAGCTTTCTTT. Translated: CASSVDLSTEAFF.

The chain couples TRBV6-5 to TRBJ2-2; 9 bases fit TRBD2. Trimming at V came to 0 bases and at J to 0 bases, leaving 2 bases not matched to a gene. CDR1 is MNHEY, CDR2 SVGAGI, per germline. This CDR3 has 17 residues. CDR3 sequence (DNA): TGTGCCAGCAGTTACTCGCGGGGGGGTTCGAACACCGGGGAGCTGTTTTTT. Translation gives CASSYSRGGSNTGELFF.

This clonotype was observed at least ten times. This sequence joins TRBV19 and TRBJ1-5; D not resolved. With 6 bases removed from V and 0 bases from J, the gap between germline ends came to 15 bases. The CDR3 contains 16 residues. Per the germline V gene, CDR1 is LNHDA and CDR2 is SQIVND (reference sequence). CDR3 nucleotides: TGTGCCAGTAGACAAAGGTCGTTAGATAGCAATCAGCCCCAGCATTTT. Translation: CASRQRSLDSNQPQHF.

There are a few counts of this clonotype. This chain's CDR3 is CASSLQDRDNQPQHF. The CDR3 DNA reads as TGTGCCAGCTCACTACAGGACAGAGACAATCAGCCCCAGCATTTT. The chain joins TRBV18 to TRBJ1-5, with D tentatively TRBD1 (6 bases). Germline V gives CDR1 KGHSH, CDR2 LQKENI. Deletions cut 4 bases from V and 3 bases from J, with 13 bases between. The CDR3 has 15 amino acids.

This clonotype was seen a few times. The V gene is TRBV3-1, the J gene TRBJ2-3; weak D call: TRBD1 (5 bases). V was clipped by 0 bases and J by 4 bases, with 11 bases between them. From germline, CDR1 is LGHDT and CDR2 YNNKEL (reference sequence). The CDR3 is 15 residues long. CDR3 nucleotide sequence: TGTGCCAGCAGCCAAGATAAGGGGATACCAGATACGCAGTATTTT. Translated, it gives CASSQDKGIPDTQYF.